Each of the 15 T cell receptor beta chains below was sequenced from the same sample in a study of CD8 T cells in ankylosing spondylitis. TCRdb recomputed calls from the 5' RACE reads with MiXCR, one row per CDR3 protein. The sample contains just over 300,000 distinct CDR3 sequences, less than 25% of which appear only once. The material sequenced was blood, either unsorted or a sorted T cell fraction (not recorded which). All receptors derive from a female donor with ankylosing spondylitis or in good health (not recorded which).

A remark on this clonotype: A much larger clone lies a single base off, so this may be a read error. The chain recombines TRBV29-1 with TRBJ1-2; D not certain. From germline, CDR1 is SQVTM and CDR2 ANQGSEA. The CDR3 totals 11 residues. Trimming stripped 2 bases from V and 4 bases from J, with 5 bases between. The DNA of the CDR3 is TGCAGCGTTGAAACAGCCTATGGCTACACCTTC. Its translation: CSVETAYGYTF.

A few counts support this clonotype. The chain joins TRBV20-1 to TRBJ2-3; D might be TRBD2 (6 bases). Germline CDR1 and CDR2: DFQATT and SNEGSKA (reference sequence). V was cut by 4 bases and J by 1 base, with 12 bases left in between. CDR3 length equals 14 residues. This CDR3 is CSATFGGGTDTQYF. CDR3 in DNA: TGCAGTGCTACCTTCGGAGGGGGCACAGATACGCAGTATTTT.

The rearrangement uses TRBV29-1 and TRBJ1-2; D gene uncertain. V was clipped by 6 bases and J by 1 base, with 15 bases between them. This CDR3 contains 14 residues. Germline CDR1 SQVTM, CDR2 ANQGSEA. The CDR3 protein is CSVPKEGFNYGYTF. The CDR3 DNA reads TGCAGCGTGCCTAAGGAGGGATTTAACTATGGCTACACCTTC.

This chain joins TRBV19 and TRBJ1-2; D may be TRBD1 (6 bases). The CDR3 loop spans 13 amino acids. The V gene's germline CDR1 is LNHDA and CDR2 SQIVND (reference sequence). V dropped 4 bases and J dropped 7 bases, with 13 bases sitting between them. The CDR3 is CASSNRDTRGYTF. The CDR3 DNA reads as TGTGCCAGTAGTAACCGGGACACTCGTGGCTACACCTTC.

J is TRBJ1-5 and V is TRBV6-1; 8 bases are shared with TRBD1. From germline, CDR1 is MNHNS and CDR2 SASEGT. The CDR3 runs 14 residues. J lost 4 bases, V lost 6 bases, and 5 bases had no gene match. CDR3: CASRDRAGNQPQHF. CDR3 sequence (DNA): TGTGCCAGCAGGGACAGGGCAGGGAATCAGCCCCAGCATTTT.

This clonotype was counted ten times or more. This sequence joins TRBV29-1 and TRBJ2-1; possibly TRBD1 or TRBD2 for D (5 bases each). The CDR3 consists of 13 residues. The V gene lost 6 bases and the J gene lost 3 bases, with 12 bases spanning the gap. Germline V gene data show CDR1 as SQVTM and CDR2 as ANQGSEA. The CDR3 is CSVPGTVYNEQFF. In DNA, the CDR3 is TGCAGCGTACCCGGGACGGTCTACAATGAGCAGTTCTTC.

The CDR3 here is CASSIESGAYNEQFF. The CDR3 nucleotides read TGTGCCAGTAGTATAGAAAGCGGGGCCTACAATGAGCAGTTCTTC. V is TRBV19 and J is TRBJ2-1; 7 bases match TRBD2. The CDR3 has 15 amino acids. Germline loops: CDR1 LNHDA, CDR2 SQIVND (reference sequence). Trimming removed 0 bases from V and 2 bases from J; junction bases left unmatched: 1.

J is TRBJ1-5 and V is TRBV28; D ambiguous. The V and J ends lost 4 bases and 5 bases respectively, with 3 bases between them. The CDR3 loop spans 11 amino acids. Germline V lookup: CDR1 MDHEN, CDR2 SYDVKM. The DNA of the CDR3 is TGTGCCAGCAGTTCCCATCAGCCCCAGCATTTT. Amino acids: CASSSHQPQHF.

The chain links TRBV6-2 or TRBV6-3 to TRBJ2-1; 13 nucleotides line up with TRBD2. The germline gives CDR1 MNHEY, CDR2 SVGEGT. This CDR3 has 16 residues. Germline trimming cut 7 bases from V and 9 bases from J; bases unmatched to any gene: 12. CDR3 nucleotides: TGTGCCAGCACCACACCCGGGACTAGCGGGATTGGTGAGCAGTTCTTC. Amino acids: CASTTPGTSGIGEQFF.

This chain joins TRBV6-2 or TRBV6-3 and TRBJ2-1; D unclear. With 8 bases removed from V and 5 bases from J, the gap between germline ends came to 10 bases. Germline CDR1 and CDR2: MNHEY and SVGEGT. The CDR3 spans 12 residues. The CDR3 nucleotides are TGTGCCAGCTCAGACCCGAACAATGAGCAGTTCTTC. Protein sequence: CASSDPNNEQFF.

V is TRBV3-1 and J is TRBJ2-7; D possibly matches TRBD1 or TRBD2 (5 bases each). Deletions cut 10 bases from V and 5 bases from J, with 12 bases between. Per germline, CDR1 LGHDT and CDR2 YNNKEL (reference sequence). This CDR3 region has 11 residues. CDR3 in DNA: TGTGCCATCAGGATGGGGGACGAGCAGTACTTC. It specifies CAIRMGDEQYF.

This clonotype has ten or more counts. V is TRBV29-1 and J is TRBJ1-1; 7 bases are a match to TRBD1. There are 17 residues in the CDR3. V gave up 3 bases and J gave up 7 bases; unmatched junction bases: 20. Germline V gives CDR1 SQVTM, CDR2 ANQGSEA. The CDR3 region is CSVEGWVGTARSGEAFF. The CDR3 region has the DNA TGCAGCGTTGAGGGATGGGTGGGGACAGCCCGGTCGGGTGAAGCTTTCTTT.

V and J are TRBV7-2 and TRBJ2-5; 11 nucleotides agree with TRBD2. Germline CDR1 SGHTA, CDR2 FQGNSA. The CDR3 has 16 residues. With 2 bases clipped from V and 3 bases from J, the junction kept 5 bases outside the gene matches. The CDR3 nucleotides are TGTGCCAGCAGCTTACATCCGGGACTAGCGGAAGAGACCCAGTACTTC. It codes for CASSLHPGLAEETQYF.

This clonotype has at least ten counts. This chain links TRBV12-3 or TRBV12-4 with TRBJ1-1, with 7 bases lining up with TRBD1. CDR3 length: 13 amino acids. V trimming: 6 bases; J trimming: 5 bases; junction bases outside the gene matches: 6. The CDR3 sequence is CASRLQGRTEAFF. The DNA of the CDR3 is TGTGCCAGCAGACTACAGGGGAGGACTGAAGCTTTCTTT.

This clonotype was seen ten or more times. The CDR3 sequence is CASSRSFGTEAFF. The CDR3 nucleotides read TGTGCCAGCAGTCGGAGTTTCGGGACTGAAGCTTTCTTT. This chain uses TRBV6-1 with TRBJ1-1; D unclear. V was clipped by 5 bases and J by 5 bases, with 12 bases between them. From germline, CDR1 is MNHNS and CDR2 SASEGT. The CDR3 is 13 amino acids.